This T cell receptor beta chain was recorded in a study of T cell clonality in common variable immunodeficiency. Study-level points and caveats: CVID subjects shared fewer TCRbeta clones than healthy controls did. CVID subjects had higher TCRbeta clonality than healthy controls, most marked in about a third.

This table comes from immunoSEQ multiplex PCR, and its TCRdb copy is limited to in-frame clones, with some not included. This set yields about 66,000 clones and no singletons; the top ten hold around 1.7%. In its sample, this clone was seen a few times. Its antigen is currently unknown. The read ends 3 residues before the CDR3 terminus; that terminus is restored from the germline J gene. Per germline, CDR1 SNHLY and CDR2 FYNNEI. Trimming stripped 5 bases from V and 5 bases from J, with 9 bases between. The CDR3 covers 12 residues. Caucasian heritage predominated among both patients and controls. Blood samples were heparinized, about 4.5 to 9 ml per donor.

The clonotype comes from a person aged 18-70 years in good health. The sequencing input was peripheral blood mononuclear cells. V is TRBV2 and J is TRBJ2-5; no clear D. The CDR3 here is CASSYSLETQYF. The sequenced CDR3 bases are TGTGCCAGCAGTTATTCTTTGGAGACC.